The rows below give T cell receptor beta chains drawn from one sample of a study of shared clonotypes between healthy human individuals. Data came from immunoSEQ multiplex PCR; TCRdb stores just in-frame clones and leaves some out. The sample consists of hundreds of thousands of clones, around 96% of them appearing once. Sequences were obtained from naive CD8+ T cells sorted from blood. These receptor sequences come from a woman in her 30s in good health. Each CDR3 is given with its conserved first and last residue. D genes are given only for firm matches. Clone size is given for some rows only: seen once, a few or many times, or a class if the clone is expanded.

DNA	CDR3	V	size	D	J
TGTGCCAGTAGGGCCCGGACCTACGAGCAGTACTTC	CASRARTYEQYF	TRBV19	NA	NA	TRBJ2-7
TGCGCCAGCAGTGGGGGTGAGACAGGGGGCGAGCAGTACTTC	CASSGGETGGEQYF	TRBV10-2	once	TRBD1	TRBJ2-7
TGTGCCAGCTCACCGACAGGGTACCACGAGCAGTACTTC	CASSPTGYHEQYF	TRBV18	NA	TRBD1	TRBJ2-7
TGTGCCAGTGGGGATCCAGGGGGCGCGGGCTACACCTTC	CASGDPGGAGYTF	TRBV28	NA	TRBD1	TRBJ1-2
TGTGCCAGCAGTCTGGGGGGGGGTACGCAGTATTTT	CASSLGGGTQYF	TRBV27	NA	TRBD2	TRBJ2-3
TGTGCCAGCAGCGTAGATGTAGTGAGCGGGACCTCCTACAATGAGCAGTTCTTC	CASSVDVVSGTSYNEQFF	TRBV9	NA	TRBD2	TRBJ2-1
TGTGCCAGCAGCTTATCCCCAGATACGCAGTATTTT	CASSLSPDTQYF	TRBV11-2	NA	NA	TRBJ2-3
TGTGCTCCCAGGGGGGGAGGGCCCGTAGAGACCCAGTACTTC	CAPRGGGPVETQYF	TRBV2	NA	NA	TRBJ2-5
TGTGCCAGCAGCGAAAACACCATATATTTT	CASSENTIYF	TRBV28	once	NA	TRBJ1-3
TGCAGTGCCGAAAATGGGGCCACCCCGTATTTT	CSAENGATPYF	TRBV20-1	NA	NA	TRBJ2-3
TGTGCCAGCAGCGCGACAGGGGGATCCCTAAATTCACCCCTCCACTTT	CASSATGGSLNSPLHF	TRBV7-8	NA	TRBD1	TRBJ1-6
TGTGCCATCAGTGACCCGGACAGGGTGAAACATGAGCAGTTCTTC	CAISDPDRVKHEQFF	TRBV10-3	NA	TRBD1	TRBJ2-1
TGTGCCAGCAGCCACCGGGACTACTACTCGAGCTCCTACAATGAGCAGTTCTTC	CASSHRDYYSSSYNEQFF	TRBV5-5	NA	TRBD2	TRBJ2-1
TGTGCCAGCACCGAAGACCCGGGCGGCGGCTATGGCTACACCTTC	CASTEDPGGGYGYTF	TRBV2	NA	NA	TRBJ1-2
TGCGCCAGCAGCTTGGAATCGGCAGCCGGAGGCTATGGCTACACCTTC	CASSLESAAGGYGYTF	TRBV5-1	NA	NA	TRBJ1-2
TGTGCCAGCAGCCCCACGGCCCCCGGTGAGCAGTTCTTC	CASSPTAPGEQFF	TRBV7-9	NA	NA	TRBJ2-1
TGTGCCAGTAGTATAGGCTCTAGCGGGAGAGGGACCTCCTACGAGCAGTACTTC	CASSIGSSGRGTSYEQYF	TRBV19	NA	TRBD2	TRBJ2-7
TGTGCCATCAGTGAGTCCGGACTAGCGGGAGAAGCAGATACGCAGTATTTT	CAISESGLAGEADTQYF	TRBV10-3	NA	TRBD2	TRBJ2-3
TGTGCCAGCAGCACGGGACAGGGGGACGAGCAGTACTTC	CASSTGQGDEQYF	TRBV6-5	few	TRBD1	TRBJ2-7
TGTGCCAGCAGCTTAGAGGCGGGAGGGCCCACAGATACGCAGTATTTT	CASSLEAGGPTDTQYF	TRBV9	once	TRBD2	TRBJ2-3
TGCAGCGTTGAAAAGGGTACTAGCGGGGGTACCGCAGATACGCAGTATTTT	CSVEKGTSGGTADTQYF	TRBV29-1	NA	TRBD2	TRBJ2-3
TGTGCCAGCAGTGGCCTAGCGGGAGGGGACACCGGGGAGCTGTTTTTT	CASSGLAGGDTGELFF	TRBV6-1	NA	TRBD2	TRBJ2-2
TGTGCCAGCAGCCCCACGACAGGGAGGAACAACGAGCAGTACTTC	CASSPTTGRNNEQYF	TRBV11-2	NA	NA	TRBJ2-7
TGTGCCAGCAGCTTAGAGGCTCGCCCTGCCTACAATGAGCAGTTCTTC	CASSLEARPAYNEQFF	TRBV11-2	NA	NA	TRBJ2-1
TGTGCCAGCAGCTTAGTAAGCGGGAGGGCGAATGAGCAGTTCTTC	CASSLVSGRANEQFF	TRBV7-6	NA	TRBD2	TRBJ2-1
TGTGCCAGCAGCTTAATTCCGGGCCCCACGAGGCAAGATACGCAGTATTTT	CASSLIPGPTRQDTQYF	TRBV7-2	NA	NA	TRBJ2-3
TGCGCCAGCAGCTTGGATGGGGGCTATGGCTACACCTTC	CASSLDGGYGYTF	TRBV5-1	NA	NA	TRBJ1-2
TGTGCCAGCAGTCCCATTACAGGTTATCAGCCCCAGCATTTT	CASSPITGYQPQHF	TRBV27	NA	NA	TRBJ1-5
TGTGCCTGGAGTGCCGACAGATGGGCTGGGGCCAACGTCCTGACTTTC	CAWSADRWAGANVLTF	TRBV30	NA	NA	TRBJ2-6
TGTGCCAGCCAGGGGGGAAATCAGCCCCAGCATTTT	CASQGGNQPQHF	TRBV19	once	TRBD1	TRBJ1-5
TGTGCCACCAGCAGCGGCGGGTACACCGGGGAGCTGTTTTTT	CATSSGGYTGELFF	TRBV15	NA	NA	TRBJ2-2
TGTGCCAGCAGCTCGAACAAGTTGCGGTACTACGAGCAGTACTTC	CASSSNKLRYYEQYF	TRBV6-1	NA	NA	TRBJ2-7
TGTGCCAGCCAAAGGCCCGGACAGGGGGCTTGGCTTCAAGACGAGCAGTACTTC	CASQRPGQGAWLQDEQYF	TRBV28	NA	TRBD1	TRBJ2-7
TGTGCCAGCAGCCAGAACGCGGGACATAAACAAGAGACCCAGTACTTC	CASSQNAGHKQETQYF	TRBV11-2	NA	NA	TRBJ2-5
TGTGCCAGTAGTCCGGACAGGGAAGGACTTGGAAACACCATATATTTT	CASSPDREGLGNTIYF	TRBV19	NA	TRBD1	TRBJ1-3
TGTGCCAGCAGTCGGACGGTGAGCTCCTACAATGAGCAGTTCTTC	CASSRTVSSYNEQFF	TRBV27	NA	NA	TRBJ2-1
TGTGCCAGCAGCTTCCAGGGGGCGGACGAGCAGTACTTC	CASSFQGADEQYF	TRBV11-2	NA	TRBD1	TRBJ2-7
TGTGCCAGCAGTAAACAGGGACAGCAAGGGGAGCAGTACTTC	CASSKQGQQGEQYF	TRBV6-6	NA	TRBD1	TRBJ2-7
TGTGCCAGCATCCCAGACAGAGGGCTTAATGAAAAACTGTTTTTT	CASIPDRGLNEKLFF	TRBV11-2	once	NA	TRBJ1-4
TGTGCCAGCAGTTTACGTATAGGGAGCTGGACTGAAGCTTTCTTT	CASSLRIGSWTEAFF	TRBV28	once	NA	TRBJ1-1
TGTGCCAGCAGCAACCATAGATGGACCGATACAGATACGCAGTATTTT	CASSNHRWTDTDTQYF	TRBV7-9	NA	NA	TRBJ2-3